What follows are 23 T cell receptor beta chains derived from one specimen sequenced in a study of T-cell reconstitution after alpha-beta-depleted transplantation in children. Preparation of the TCRbeta library involved a method that used unique molecular identifiers. Via MiXCR, TCRdb re-called the PCR reads, giving one row per CDR3 protein. Among 440,000 or so distinct CDR3 sequences listed, 9.5% to 13% were seen once. Sequences were derived from PBMCs from the stem cell graft donor, sampled from the stem cell graft. These receptor sequences come from a human donor who donated a stem cell graft to a child with acute myeloid leukemia.

This clonotype was seen a handful of times. The chain combines TRBV5-1 with TRBJ1-1; unclear D gene. V lost 3 bases to trimming and J lost 0 bases, with 6 bases between them. CDR1 SGHRS and CDR2 YFSETQ come from the germline V gene. This CDR3 has 13 residues. The chain's CDR3 is CASSSAVNTEAFF. The DNA for the CDR3 is TGCGCCAGCAGCTCGGCCGTGAACACTGAAGCTTTCTTT.

There are many counts of this clonotype. The gene calls are TRBV18 and TRBJ2-7, with no clear D. The germline V gene has CDR1 KGHSH and CDR2 LQKENI. The CDR3 has 17 residues. V was trimmed by 0 bases and J by 0 bases, leaving 15 bases between them. The CDR3 sequence: CASSPPVLGFRSYEQYF. In nucleotides, the CDR3 is TGTGCCAGCTCACCACCGGTGTTGGGATTTCGCTCCTACGAGCAGTACTTC.

This sequence joins TRBV29-1 and TRBJ2-1, with D possibly TRBD2 on 5 matching bases. Germline CDR1 is SQVTM and CDR2 is ANQGSEA. This CDR3 has 14 amino acids. Between the trimmed V and J ends, which lost 0 bases and 8 bases, there was a span of 14 bases. This CDR3 is CSVEDRGSGDEQFF. The CDR3 coding sequence is TGCAGCGTTGAAGATCGCGGGTCCGGCGATGAGCAGTTCTTC.

The chain carries TRBV20-1 and TRBJ2-5, with D unclear. The CDR3 is made up of 13 amino acids. V was shortened by 6 bases and J by 4 bases, with 15 bases between the two germline ends. Germline-derived CDR1 and CDR2 are DFQATT and SNEGSKA (reference sequence). The CDR3 DNA reads as TGCAGTGCCGACCCCCCTCTTGGAGAGACCCAGTACTTC. Translating gives CSADPPLGETQYF.

In its sample, this clonotype was seen a few times. The gene calls are TRBV20-1 and TRBJ2-5, with 14 bases lining up with TRBD2. The germline CDR1 and CDR2 sequences are DFQATT and SNEGSKA (reference sequence). The trim removed 3 bases at V and 2 bases at J, leaving 5 bases unmatched. The CDR3 totals 16 residues. The CDR3 reads CSASGTSGSRQETQYF. CDR3 nucleotide sequence: TGCAGTGCTAGTGGGACTAGCGGGAGTCGGCAAGAGACCCAGTACTTC.

In this sample, this clonotype turned up many times. The V and J genes are TRBV7-2 and TRBJ2-7; 8 bases map to TRBD2. The CDR3 has 14 residues. Germline V CDR1 and CDR2: SGHTA, FQGNSA. The trim removed 4 bases at V and 3 bases at J, leaving 5 bases unmatched. Here the CDR3 DNA reads TGTGCCAGCAGCTCGTCCGGGACTAGCTACGAGCAGTACTTC. Its translation: CASSSSGTSYEQYF.

As concerns this clonotype: A junction end diverges from the germline sequence, so it may reflect a read error. The J gene is TRBJ1-2, the V gene TRBV20-1, with 7 positions matching TRBD1. This CDR3 region has 13 residues. CDR1 is DFQATT and CDR2 is SNEGSKA in the germline V gene (reference sequence). The CDR3 nucleotides are TGCGGTGCTCGGGACAGCGTCGACTATGGCTACACCTTC. Residues: CGARDSVDYGYTF.

The gene calls are TRBV12-3 or TRBV12-4 and TRBJ2-1; 7 bases match TRBD2. This CDR3 is 17 amino acids long. Unmatched junction bases numbered 12, after V lost 1 base and J lost 6 bases. In DNA, the CDR3 is TGTGCCAGCAGTTTAGATTGGCTAGCGGCCGCAAGCAATGAGCAGTTCTTC. This encodes CASSLDWLAAASNEQFF.

The rearrangement joins TRBV12-3 or TRBV12-4 to TRBJ2-4, with D perhaps given as TRBD1 or TRBD2 (6 bases each). The CDR3 is 11 residues long. The V gene lost 6 bases and the J gene lost 15 bases, with 15 bases spanning the gap. The CDR3 DNA reads as TGTGCCAGCAGCAGGACGGGGGCGCTGTACTTC. This encodes CASSRTGALYF.

This clonotype was observed a few times. The chain is built from TRBV12-3 or TRBV12-4 and TRBJ2-4, with D perhaps matching TRBD1 (6 bases). The V and J ends lost 0 bases and 4 bases respectively, with 10 bases between them. The CDR3 runs 15 residues. CDR3: CASSLAGDRKNIQYF. As DNA, the CDR3 is TGTGCCAGCAGTTTAGCCGGAGACAGGAAAAACATTCAGTACTTC.

The chain employs TRBV2 and TRBJ2-1, with 12 bases fitting TRBD2. Trimming took 2 bases from V and 8 from J; bases not matched to a gene: 1. The germline V gene has CDR1 SNHLY and CDR2 FYNNEI. The CDR3 has 14 residues. This chain's CDR3 is CASSELAGGHEQFF. DNA for the CDR3: TGTGCCAGCAGTGAACTAGCGGGGGGGCATGAGCAGTTCTTC.

Details on this clonotype: A read error may account for a junction end that differs from germline. The chain has TRBV7-8 and TRBJ2-2, with 8 bases aligning to TRBD1. The CDR3 has 15 amino acids. CDR1 SGHVS and CDR2 FQNEAQ come from the germline V gene. The CDR3 DNA follows: TGTGCCAGCCGGATGGACAGGGCGAACACCGGGGAGCTGGTTTTT. Its translation: CASRMDRANTGELVF. Full variable domain (remainder filled in from reference TRBV7-8 and TRBJ2-2): GAGVSQSPRYKVAKRGQDVALRCDPISGHVSLFWYQQALGQGPEFLTYFQNEAQLDKSGLPSDRFFAERPEGSVSTLKIQRTQQEDSAVYLCASRMDRANTGELVFGEGSRLTVL.

This clonotype occurred many times. The rearrangement links TRBV5-5 to TRBJ1-5; maybe TRBD1 (5 bases). Germline V gives CDR1 SGHKS, CDR2 YYEKEE (reference sequence). CDR3 length equals 16 residues. Trimming removed 1 base at V and 2 bases at J, with 13 bases between. The DNA for the CDR3 is TGTGCCAGCAGCTTGCAGGGTGGATCAGGCAATCAGCCCCAGCATTTT. Residues: CASSLQGGSGNQPQHF.

This clonotype was counted a few times. This sequence joins TRBV20-1 and TRBJ1-4; no clear D gene. V was pared by 5 bases and J by 5 bases, with 12 bases between. The CDR3 is 13 amino acids. Germline CDR1 reads DFQATT; CDR2 reads SNEGSKA (reference sequence). CDR3 amino acids: CSAPREENEKLFF. Here the CDR3 DNA reads TGCAGTGCTCCCCGGGAGGAAAATGAAAAACTGTTTTTT.

This clonotype occurred many times. The chain combines TRBV9 with TRBJ2-5; 13 bases map to TRBD2. The CDR3 totals 17 residues. The V and J ends lost 3 bases and 2 bases, in that order; junction bases with no gene match: 7. The germline V gene encodes CDR1 SGDLS and CDR2 YYNGEE. The CDR3 here is CASSAGLAGRNQETQYF. In DNA, the CDR3 is TGTGCCAGCAGCGCGGGACTAGCGGGAAGAAATCAAGAGACCCAGTACTTC.

V and J are TRBV5-1 and TRBJ2-5; the D gene could be TRBD1 or TRBD2 (5 bases each). CDR1 is SGHRS and CDR2 is YFSETQ in the germline V gene. V lost 0 bases and J lost 1, with 13 bases in between. There are 16 residues in the CDR3. CDR3 protein: CASSLAAWGSQETQYF. CDR3 coding DNA: TGCGCCAGCAGCTTGGCCGCTTGGGGGTCCCAAGAGACCCAGTACTTC.

The table lists this clonotype with many counts. The chain has TRBV5-5 and TRBJ2-7; 12 bases map to TRBD1. This CDR3 comprises 17 residues. Trimming cost V 1 base and J 3 bases; bases outside gene matches: 8. CDR1 and CDR2 (germline): SGHKS, YYEKEE (reference sequence). Here the CDR3 DNA reads TGTGCCAGCAGCTTGATGACCGGGACAGGGGGCATCTACGAGCAGTACGTC. Its protein is CASSLMTGTGGIYEQYV.

The chain couples TRBV19 to TRBJ1-5; 7 bases align to TRBD1. Trimming cost V 0 bases and J 2 bases; bases outside gene matches: 4. CDR1 LNHDA and CDR2 SQIVND come from the germline V gene (reference sequence). The CDR3 runs to 16 residues. In nucleotides, the CDR3 is TGTGCCAGTAGTATAGAACCAGGGGGAGGCAATCAGCCCCAGCATTTT. Translated, it gives CASSIEPGGGNQPQHF.

This clonotype was seen at least ten times. The gene calls are TRBV7-2 and TRBJ2-3; D tentatively reads TRBD1 or TRBD2 (6 bases each). The ends were cut back, 5 bases at V and 2 bases at J, with 17 bases in the middle. CDR1 and CDR2 from the germline V gene are SGHTA and FQGNSA. The CDR3 covers 16 residues. CDR3 bases: TGTGCCAGCAGCGAAGTGGGGACGGGGGCCACAGATACGCAGTATTTT. It yields the protein CASSEVGTGATDTQYF. The complete variable domain, with remaining parts taken from reference TRBV7-2 and TRBJ2-3, reads GAGVSQSPSNKVTEKGKDVELRCDPISGHTALYWYRQSLGQGLEFLIYFQGNSAPDKSGLPSDRFSAERTGGSVSTLTIQRTQQEDSAVYLCASSEVGTGATDTQYFGPGTRLTVL.

This rearrangement joins TRBV25-1 to TRBJ2-3; 8 positions match TRBD2. The germline V gene has CDR1 MGHDK and CDR2 SYGVNS. The CDR3 has 16 amino acids. Trimming at V came to 8 bases and at J to 6 bases, leaving 16 bases not matched to a gene. This CDR3 reads CASSPGGWAVQDTQYF. The CDR3 bases are TGTGCCAGCTCCCCGGGAGGGTGGGCAGTCCAGGATACGCAGTATTTT.

In its sample, this clonotype was seen many times. The rearrangement uses TRBV27 and TRBJ1-1; maybe TRBD1 (5 bases). The CDR3 covers 16 residues. Germline lookup yields CDR1 MNHEY and CDR2 SMNVEV (reference sequence). The V end lost 5 bases, the J end lost 4 bases, and 20 bases lay between the germline ends. The CDR3 reads CASSLTRDSPGTEAFF. As DNA, the CDR3 is TGTGCCAGCAGTCTGACTCGGGACTCCCCGGGCACTGAAGCTTTCTTT.

This clonotype was detected ten times or more. V gene TRBV12-3 or TRBV12-4 combines with J gene TRBJ2-1, with D maybe TRBD1 (5 bases). The CDR3 has 13 amino acids. Trimming left V 5 bases short and J 4 bases short, with 9 bases between. The CDR3 is CASSRQQYNEQFF. CDR3 DNA sequence: TGTGCCAGCAGTCGACAGCAGTACAATGAGCAGTTCTTC.

This clonotype was recorded at least ten times. V and J are TRBV27 and TRBJ1-2, with D unclear. CDR1 MNHEY and CDR2 SMNVEV come from the germline V gene (reference sequence). Between the trimmed V and J ends, which lost 3 bases and 7 bases, there was a span of 12 bases. This CDR3 contains 13 residues. CDR3 residues: CASSFNIVGGYTF. DNA for the CDR3: TGTGCCAGCAGTTTTAACATAGTGGGTGGCTACACCTTC.